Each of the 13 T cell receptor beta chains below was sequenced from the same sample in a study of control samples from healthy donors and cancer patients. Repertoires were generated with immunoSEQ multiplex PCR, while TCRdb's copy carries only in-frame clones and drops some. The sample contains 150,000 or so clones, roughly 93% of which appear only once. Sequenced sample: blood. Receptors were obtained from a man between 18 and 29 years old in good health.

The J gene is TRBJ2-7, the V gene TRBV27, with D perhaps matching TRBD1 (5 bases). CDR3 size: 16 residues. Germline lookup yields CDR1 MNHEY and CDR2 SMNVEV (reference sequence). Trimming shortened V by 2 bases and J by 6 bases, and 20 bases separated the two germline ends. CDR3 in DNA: TGTGCCAGCAGTTTAGGGGTCAGGGTAGGTGTGGGCGAGCAGTACTTC. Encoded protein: CASSLGVRVGVGEQYF.

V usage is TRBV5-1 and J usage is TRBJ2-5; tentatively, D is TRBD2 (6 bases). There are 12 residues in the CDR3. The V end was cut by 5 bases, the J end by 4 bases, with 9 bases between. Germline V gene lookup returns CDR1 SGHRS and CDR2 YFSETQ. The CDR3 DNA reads TGCGCCAGCAGGAGGGAGGCAGAGACCCAGTACTTC. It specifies CASRREAETQYF.

The CDR3 here is CASSWATASNSPLHF. In DNA form, the CDR3 reads TGTGCCAGCAGCTGGGCGACAGCCAGTAATTCACCCCTCCACTTT. The J gene is TRBJ1-6, the V gene TRBV7-9, with TRBD1 as a possible D gene (5 bases). The CDR3 extends over 15 amino acids. V was pared by 4 bases and J by 6 bases, with 13 bases between. CDR1 SEHNR and CDR2 FQNEAQ come from the germline V gene (reference sequence).

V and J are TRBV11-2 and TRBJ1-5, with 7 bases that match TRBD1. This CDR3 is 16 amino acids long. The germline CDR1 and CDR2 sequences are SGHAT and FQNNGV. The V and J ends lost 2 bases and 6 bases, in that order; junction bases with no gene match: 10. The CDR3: CASSLTADRVGQPQHF. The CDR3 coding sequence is TGTGCCAGCAGCTTAACTGCTGACAGGGTGGGTCAGCCCCAGCATTTT.

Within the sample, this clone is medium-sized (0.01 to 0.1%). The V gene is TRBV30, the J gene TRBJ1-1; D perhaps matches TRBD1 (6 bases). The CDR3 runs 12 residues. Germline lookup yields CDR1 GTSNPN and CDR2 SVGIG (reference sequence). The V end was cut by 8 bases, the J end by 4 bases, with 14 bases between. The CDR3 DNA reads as TGTGCCGGGGAGGGGGGTCCCACTGAAGCTTTCTTT. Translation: CAGEGGPTEAFF.

DNA for the CDR3: TGCAGTGCTATCCGGTACTATGGCTACACCTTC. Translated, it gives CSAIRYYGYTF. The chain combines TRBV20-1 with TRBJ1-2, with D unclear. This CDR3 has 11 residues. V lost 4 bases and J 3 bases, leaving 6 bases between the germline ends. Germline V gives CDR1 DFQATT, CDR2 SNEGSKA (reference sequence).

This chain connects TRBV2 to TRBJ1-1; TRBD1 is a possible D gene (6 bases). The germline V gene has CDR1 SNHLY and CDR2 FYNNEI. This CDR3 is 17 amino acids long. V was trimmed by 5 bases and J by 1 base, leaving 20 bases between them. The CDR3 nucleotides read TGTGCCAGCAGTATGCAGGGGATCGGGTTTGCGAACACTGAAGCTTTCTTT. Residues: CASSMQGIGFANTEAFF. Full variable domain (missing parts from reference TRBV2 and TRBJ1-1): EPEVTQTPSHQVTQMGQEVILRCVPISNHLYFYWYRQILGQKVEFLVSFYNNEISEKSEIFDDQFSVERPDGSNFTLKIRSTKLEDSAMYFCASSMQGIGFANTEAFFGQGTRLTVV.

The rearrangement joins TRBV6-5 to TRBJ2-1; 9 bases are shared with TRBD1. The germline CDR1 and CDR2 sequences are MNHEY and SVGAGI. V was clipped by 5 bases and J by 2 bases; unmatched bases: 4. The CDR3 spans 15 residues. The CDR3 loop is CASSKRTGAYNEQFF. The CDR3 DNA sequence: TGTGCCAGCAGTAAGAGGACAGGGGCCTACAATGAGCAGTTCTTC.

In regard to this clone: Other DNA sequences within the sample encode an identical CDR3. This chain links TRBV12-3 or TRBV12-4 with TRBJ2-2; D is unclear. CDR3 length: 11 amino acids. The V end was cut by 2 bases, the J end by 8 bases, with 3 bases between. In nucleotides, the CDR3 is TGTGCCAGCAGTTTAAGTGGGGAGCTGTTTTTT. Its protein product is CASSLSGELFF.

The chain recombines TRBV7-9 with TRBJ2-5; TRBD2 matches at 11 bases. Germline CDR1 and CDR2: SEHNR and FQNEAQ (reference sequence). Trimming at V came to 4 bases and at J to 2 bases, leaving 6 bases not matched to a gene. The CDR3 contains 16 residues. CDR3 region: CASSSFRLAGQETQYF. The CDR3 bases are TGTGCCAGCAGCTCGTTCCGACTAGCGGGGCAAGAGACCCAGTACTTC.

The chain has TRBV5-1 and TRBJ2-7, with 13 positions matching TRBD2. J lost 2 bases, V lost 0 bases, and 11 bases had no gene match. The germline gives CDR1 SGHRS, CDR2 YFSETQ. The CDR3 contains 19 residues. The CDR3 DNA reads TGCGCCAGCAGCTTGGCCCCCCCGGGACTAGCGGGATCCGCCTACGAGCAGTACTTC. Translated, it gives CASSLAPPGLAGSAYEQYF.

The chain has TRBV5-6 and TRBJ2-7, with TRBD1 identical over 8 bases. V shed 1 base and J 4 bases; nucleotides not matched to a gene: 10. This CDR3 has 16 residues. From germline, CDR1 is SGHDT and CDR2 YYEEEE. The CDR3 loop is CASSLYPRDRIYEQYF. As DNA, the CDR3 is TGTGCCAGCAGCTTGTACCCCCGGGACAGGATTTACGAGCAGTACTTC.

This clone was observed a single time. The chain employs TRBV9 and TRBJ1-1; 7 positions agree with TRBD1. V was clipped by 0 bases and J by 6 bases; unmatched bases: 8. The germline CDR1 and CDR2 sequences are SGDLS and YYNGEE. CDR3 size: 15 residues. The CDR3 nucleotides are TGTGCCAGCAGCGTAGATACAGGGGCTTTCTCTGAAGCTTTCTTT. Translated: CASSVDTGAFSEAFF.